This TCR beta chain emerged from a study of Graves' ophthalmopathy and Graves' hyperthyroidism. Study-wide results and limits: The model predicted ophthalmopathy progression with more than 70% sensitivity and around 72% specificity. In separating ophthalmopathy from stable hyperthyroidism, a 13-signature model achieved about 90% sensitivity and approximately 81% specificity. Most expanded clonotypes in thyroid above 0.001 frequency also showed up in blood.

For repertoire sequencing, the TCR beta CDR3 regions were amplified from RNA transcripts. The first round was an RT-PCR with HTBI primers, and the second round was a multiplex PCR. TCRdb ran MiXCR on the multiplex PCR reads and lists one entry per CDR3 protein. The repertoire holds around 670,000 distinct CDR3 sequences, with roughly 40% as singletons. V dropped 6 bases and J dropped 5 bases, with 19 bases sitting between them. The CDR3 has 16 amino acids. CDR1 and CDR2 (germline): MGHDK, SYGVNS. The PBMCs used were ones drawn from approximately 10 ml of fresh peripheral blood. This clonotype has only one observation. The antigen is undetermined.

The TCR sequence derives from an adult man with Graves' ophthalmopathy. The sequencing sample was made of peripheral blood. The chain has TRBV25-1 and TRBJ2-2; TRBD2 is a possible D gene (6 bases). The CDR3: CASSVGPSVLTGELFF. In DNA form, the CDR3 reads TGTGCCAGCAGCGTAGGCCCTAGCGTATTGACCGGGGAGCTGTTTTTT. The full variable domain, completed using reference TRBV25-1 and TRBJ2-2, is EADIYQTPRYLVIGTGKKITLECSQTMGHDKMYWYQQDPGMELHLIHYSYGVNSTEKGDLSSESTVSRIRTEHFPLTLESARPSHTSQYLCASSVGPSVLTGELFFGEGSRLTVL.